Listed below are T cell receptor beta chains from one sample, sequenced in a study of CD8+CD57+ T cells in acquired aplastic anemia. TCRdb recomputed calls from the reads with MiXCR, one row per CDR3 protein. Of approximately 200,000 distinct CDR3 sequences detected, about half appear once; the ten largest clones hold 20%. The specimen was sorted CD4+, CD8+, or CD8+CD57+ T cells (not recorded which) from PBMCs. These receptors were obtained from a human donor with aplastic anemia. Each CDR3 is given with its conserved first and last residue. D genes are given only for firm matches. Only part of the rows carry a size: once, few, many, or a class if the clone is expanded.

J,size,D,V,CDR3,DNA
TRBJ2-1,many,.,TRBV11-2,CASSFGGNSYNEQFF,TGTGCCAGCAGCTTCGGAGGGAACTCCTACAATGAGCAGTTCTTC
TRBJ1-6,.,.,TRBV7-2,CASSESCRWNSPLHF,TGTGCCAGCAGCGAAAGCTGCAGATGGAATTCACCCCTCCACTTT
TRBJ2-7,.,.,TRBV12-3/TRBV12-4,CASRFTDIIEQYF,TGTGCCAGCAGATTTACGGACATTATCGAGCAGTACTTC
TRBJ1-5,many,TRBD1,TRBV6-5,CASRSTGVGQPQHF,TGTGCCAGCAGGTCTACAGGGGTAGGGCAGCCCCAGCATTTT
TRBJ2-7,few,TRBD2,TRBV9,CASSVEPAGGTYEQYF,TGTGCCAGCAGCGTAGAACCGGCGGGGGGAACCTACGAGCAGTACTTC
TRBJ2-7,.,.,TRBV20-1,CSASLPGADEQYF,TGCAGTGCTAGCCTTCCGGGAGCGGACGAGCAGTACTTC
TRBJ2-1,many,TRBD2,TRBV5-1,CASSLEGTSGGDRYNEQFF,TGCGCCAGCAGCTTGGAGGGGACTAGCGGGGGGGATCGGTACAATGAGCAGTTCTTC
TRBJ1-1,many,.,TRBV20-1,CSAFPQTMNTEAFF,TGCAGTGCCTTTCCCCAGACAATGAACACTGAAGCTTTCTTT
TRBJ1-1,many,TRBD1,TRBV19,CASARDRLNTEAFF,TGTGCCAGTGCCAGGGACAGACTGAACACTGAAGCTTTCTTT
TRBJ1-1,.,.,TRBV30,CASDGSQQPRSTEAFF,TGTGCCTCTGACGGGTCACAGCAACCTCGGAGCACTGAAGCTTTCTTT